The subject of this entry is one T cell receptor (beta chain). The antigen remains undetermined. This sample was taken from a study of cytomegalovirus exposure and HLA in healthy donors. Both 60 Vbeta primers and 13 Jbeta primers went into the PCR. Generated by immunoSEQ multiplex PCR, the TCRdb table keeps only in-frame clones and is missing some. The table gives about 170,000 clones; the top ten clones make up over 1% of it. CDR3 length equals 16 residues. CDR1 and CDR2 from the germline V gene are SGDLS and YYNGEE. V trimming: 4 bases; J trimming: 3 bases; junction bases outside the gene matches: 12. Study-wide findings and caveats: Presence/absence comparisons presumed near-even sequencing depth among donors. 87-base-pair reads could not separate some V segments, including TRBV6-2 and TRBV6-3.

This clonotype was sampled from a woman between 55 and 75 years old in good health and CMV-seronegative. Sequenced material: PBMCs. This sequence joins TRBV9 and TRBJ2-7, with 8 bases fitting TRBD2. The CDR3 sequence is CASSPTAGAPGYEQYF. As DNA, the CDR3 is TGTGCCAGCAGCCCAACAGCGGGGGCTCCAGGCTACGAGCAGTACTTC.